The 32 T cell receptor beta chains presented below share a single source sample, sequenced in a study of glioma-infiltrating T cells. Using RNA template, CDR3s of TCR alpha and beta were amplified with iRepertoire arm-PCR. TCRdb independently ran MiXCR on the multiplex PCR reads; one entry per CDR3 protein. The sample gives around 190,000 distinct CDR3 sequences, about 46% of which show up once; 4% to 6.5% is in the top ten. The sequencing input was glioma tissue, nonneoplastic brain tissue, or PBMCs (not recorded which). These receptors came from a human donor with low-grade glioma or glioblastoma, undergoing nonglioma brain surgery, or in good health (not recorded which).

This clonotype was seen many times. This CDR3 is CASSGTQNYGYTF. CDR3 coding DNA: TGTGCCAGCTCCGGGACACAGAACTATGGCTACACCTTC. The J gene is TRBJ1-2, the V gene TRBV6-1; TRBD1 might be the D (6 bases). V gave up 8 bases and J gave up 2 bases, with 12 bases separating them. The length of the CDR3 is 13 residues. Germline loops: CDR1 MNHNS, CDR2 SASEGT.

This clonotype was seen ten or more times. The CDR3 loop is CASSLSGNTEAFF. In nucleotides, the CDR3 is TGTGCCAGCAGTTTATCAGGCAACACTGAAGCTTTCTTT. The J gene is TRBJ1-1, the V gene TRBV28, with unresolved D. V lost 1 base and J lost 2, with 5 bases in between. Germline CDR1 MDHEN, CDR2 SYDVKM. CDR3 length equals 13 residues.

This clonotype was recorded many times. DNA for the CDR3: TGTGCCACTACTAGGGGGGGCACTGAAGCTTTCTTT. Residues: CATTRGGTEAFF. This chain connects TRBV6-1 to TRBJ1-1; D is possibly TRBD1 (6 bases). Germline V gene lookup returns CDR1 MNHNS and CDR2 SASEGT. The CDR3 runs 12 residues. The V and J ends lost 10 bases and 4 bases respectively, with 13 bases between them.

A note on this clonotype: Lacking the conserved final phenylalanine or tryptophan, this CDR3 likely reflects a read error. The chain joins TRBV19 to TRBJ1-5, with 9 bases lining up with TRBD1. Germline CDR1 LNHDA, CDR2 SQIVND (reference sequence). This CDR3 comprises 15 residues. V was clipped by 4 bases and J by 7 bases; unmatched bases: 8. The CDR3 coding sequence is TGTGCCAGTAGTACCGGGACAGGGTTGAGGCAGCCCCAGCATATT. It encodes CASSTGTGLRQPQHI.

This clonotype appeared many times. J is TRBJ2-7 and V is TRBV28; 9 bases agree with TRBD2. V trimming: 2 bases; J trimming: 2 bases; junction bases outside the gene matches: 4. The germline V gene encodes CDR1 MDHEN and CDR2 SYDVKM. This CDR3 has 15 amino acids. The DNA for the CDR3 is TGTGCCAGCAGTTTAGCGGGAGGGCCGACCTACGAGCAGTACTTC. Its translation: CASSLAGGPTYEQYF. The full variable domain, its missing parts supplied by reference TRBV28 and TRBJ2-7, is DVKVTQSSRYLVKRTGEKVFLECVQDMDHENMFWYRQDPGLGLRLIYFSYDVKMKEKGDIPEGYSVSREKKERFSLILESASTNQTSMYLCASSLAGGPTYEQYFGPGTRLTVT.

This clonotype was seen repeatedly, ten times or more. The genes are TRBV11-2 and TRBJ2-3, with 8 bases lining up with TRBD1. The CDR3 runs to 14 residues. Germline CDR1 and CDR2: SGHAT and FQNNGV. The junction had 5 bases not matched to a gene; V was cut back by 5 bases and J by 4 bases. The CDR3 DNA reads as TGTGCCAGCAGCAACGGACAGGGATCAGATACGCAGTATTTT. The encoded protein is CASSNGQGSDTQYF.

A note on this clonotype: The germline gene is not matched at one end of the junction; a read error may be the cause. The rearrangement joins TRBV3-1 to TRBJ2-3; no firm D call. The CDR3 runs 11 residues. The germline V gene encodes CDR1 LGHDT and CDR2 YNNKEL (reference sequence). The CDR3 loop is CASSQYDARIF. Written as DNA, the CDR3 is TGTGCCAGCAGCCAATATGATGCCCGCATTTTT.

The CDR3 bases are TGTGCCAGCTCACCACGTGACAGTATGTACGAGCAGTACTTC. Amino acid sequence: CASSPRDSMYEQYF. The chain links TRBV18 to TRBJ2-7; D may be TRBD1 (5 bases). The V and J ends lost 1 base and 4 bases respectively, with 11 bases between them. This CDR3 contains 14 residues. Germline V gene data show CDR1 as KGHSH and CDR2 as LQKENI.

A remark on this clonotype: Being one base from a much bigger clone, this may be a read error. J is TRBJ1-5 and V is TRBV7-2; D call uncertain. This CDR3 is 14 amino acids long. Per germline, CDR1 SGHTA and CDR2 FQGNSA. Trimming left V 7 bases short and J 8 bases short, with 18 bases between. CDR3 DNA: TGTGCCAGCACCCCCGGGAGTTTTCTGGAGCCCCAGCATTTT. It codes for CASTPGSFLEPQHF. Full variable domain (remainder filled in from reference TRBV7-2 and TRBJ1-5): GAGVSQSPSNKVTEKGKDVELRCDPISGHTALYWYRQSLGQGLEFLIYFQGNSAPDKSGLPSDRFSAERTGGSVSTLTIQRTQQEDSAVYLCASTPGSFLEPQHFGDGTRLSIL.

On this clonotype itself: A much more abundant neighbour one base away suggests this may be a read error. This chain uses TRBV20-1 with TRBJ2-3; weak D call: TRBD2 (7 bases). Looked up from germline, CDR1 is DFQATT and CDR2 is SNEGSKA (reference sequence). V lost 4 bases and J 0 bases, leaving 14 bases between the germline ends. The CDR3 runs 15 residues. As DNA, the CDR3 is TGCAGTGCTATTGCGGGGGCCAGTAGCACAGATACGCAGTATTTT. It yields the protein CSAIAGASSTDTQYF.

CDR3 residues: CAISTSGPGSGEQYF. The CDR3 DNA reads as TGTGCCATCAGTACCTCAGGGCCCGGGAGTGGGGAGCAGTACTTC. The chain carries TRBV10-3 and TRBJ2-7; tentatively, D is TRBD2 (6 bases). Deletions cut 5 bases from V and 7 bases from J, with 21 bases between. The CDR3 covers 15 residues. Germline-derived CDR1 and CDR2 are ENHRY and SYGVKD.

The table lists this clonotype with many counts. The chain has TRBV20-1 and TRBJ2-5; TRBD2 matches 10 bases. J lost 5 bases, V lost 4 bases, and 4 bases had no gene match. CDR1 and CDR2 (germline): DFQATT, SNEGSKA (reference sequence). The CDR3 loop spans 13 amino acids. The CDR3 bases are TGCAGTGCTAAGATAGCGGGAGGCGAGACCCAGTACTTC. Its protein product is CSAKIAGGETQYF.

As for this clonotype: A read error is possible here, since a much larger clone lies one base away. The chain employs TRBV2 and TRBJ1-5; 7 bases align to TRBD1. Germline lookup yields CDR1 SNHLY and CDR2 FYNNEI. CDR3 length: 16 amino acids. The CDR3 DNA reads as TGTGCCAGCAGTGCAGAGGGGGCGCGGAGCAATCAGCACCAGCATTTT. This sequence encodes CASSAEGARSNQHQHF.

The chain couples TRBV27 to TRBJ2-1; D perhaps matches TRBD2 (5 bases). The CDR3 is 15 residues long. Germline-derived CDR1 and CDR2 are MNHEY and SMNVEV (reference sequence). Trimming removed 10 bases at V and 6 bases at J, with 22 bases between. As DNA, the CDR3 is TGTGCCACCACCGCCGGAGGCTCGGGCCGCAATGAGCAGTTCTTC. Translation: CATTAGGSGRNEQFF.

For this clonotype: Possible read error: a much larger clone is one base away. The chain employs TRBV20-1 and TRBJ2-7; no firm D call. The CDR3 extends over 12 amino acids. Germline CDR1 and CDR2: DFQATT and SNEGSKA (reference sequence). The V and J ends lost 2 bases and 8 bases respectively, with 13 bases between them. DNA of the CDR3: TGCAGTGCTAGAACTGGGTCTGACCAGCAGTACTTC. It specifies CSARTGSDQQYF.

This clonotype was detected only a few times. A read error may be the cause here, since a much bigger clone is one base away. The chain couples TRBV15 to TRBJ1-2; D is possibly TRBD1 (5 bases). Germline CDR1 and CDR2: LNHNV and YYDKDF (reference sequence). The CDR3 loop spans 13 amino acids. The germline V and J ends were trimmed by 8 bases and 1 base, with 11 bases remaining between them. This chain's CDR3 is CATGTTVNYGYTF. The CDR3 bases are TGTGCCACCGGCACGACAGTTAACTATGGCTACACCTTC.

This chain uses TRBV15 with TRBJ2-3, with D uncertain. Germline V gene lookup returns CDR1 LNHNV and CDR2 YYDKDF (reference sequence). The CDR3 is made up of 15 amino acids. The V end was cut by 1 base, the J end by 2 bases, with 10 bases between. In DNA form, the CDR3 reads TGTGCCACCAGCAGAGGCGTGCGAAACACAGATACGCAGTATTTT. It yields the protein CATSRGVRNTDTQYF.

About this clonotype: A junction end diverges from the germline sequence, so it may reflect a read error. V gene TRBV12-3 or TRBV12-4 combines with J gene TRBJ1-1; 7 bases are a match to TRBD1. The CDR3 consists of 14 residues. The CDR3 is CAISSRTGNTEAFF. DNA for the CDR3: TGTGCCATCAGTTCCCGGACAGGGAACACTGAAGCTTTCTTT.

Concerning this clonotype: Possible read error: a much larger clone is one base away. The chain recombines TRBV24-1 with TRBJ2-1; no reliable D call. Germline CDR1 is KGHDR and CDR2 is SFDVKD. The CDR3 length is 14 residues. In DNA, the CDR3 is TGTGTCACCAGTGCCTCGGATTCCTACAATGAGCAGTTCTTC. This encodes CVTSASDSYNEQFF.

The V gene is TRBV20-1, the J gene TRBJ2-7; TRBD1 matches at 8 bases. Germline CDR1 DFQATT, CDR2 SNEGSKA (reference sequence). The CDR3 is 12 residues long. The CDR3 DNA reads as TGCAGCGCCCAAGGACAGGGTAACGAGCAGTACTTC. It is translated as CSAQGQGNEQYF.

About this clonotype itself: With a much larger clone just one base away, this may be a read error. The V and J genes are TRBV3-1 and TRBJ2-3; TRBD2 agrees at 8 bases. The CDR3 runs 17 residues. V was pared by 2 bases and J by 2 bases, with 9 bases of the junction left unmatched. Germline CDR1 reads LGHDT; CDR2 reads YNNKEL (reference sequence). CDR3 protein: CASSQPGIAGPTDTQYF. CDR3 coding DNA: TGTGCCAGCAGCCAACCCGGAATAGCGGGGCCCACAGATACGCAGTATTTT.

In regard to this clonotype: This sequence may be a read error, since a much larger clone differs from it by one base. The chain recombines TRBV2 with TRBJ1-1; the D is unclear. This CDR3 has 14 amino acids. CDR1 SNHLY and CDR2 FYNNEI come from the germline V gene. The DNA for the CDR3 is TGTGCCAGCAATGAACATCGGATGAACACTAAAGCTTTCTTT. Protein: CASNEHRMNTKAFF.

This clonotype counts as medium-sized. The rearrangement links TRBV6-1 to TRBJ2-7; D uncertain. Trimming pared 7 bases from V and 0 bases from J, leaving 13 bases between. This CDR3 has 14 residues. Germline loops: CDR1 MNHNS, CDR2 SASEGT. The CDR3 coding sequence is TGTGCCAGCAAGCAAGTCAGCGACTCCTACGAGCAGTACTTC. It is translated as CASKQVSDSYEQYF.

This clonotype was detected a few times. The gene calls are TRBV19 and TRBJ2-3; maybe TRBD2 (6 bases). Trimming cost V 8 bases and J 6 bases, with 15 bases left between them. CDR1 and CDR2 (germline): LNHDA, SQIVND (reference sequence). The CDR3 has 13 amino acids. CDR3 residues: CASAIVGGDTQYF. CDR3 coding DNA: TGTGCCAGTGCTATTGTGGGAGGCGATACGCAGTATTTT. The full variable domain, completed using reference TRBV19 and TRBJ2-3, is DGGITQSPKYLFRKEGQNVTLSCEQNLNHDAMYWYRQDPGQGLRLIYYSQIVNDFQKGDIAEGYSVSREKKESFPLTVTSAQKNPTAFYLCASAIVGGDTQYFGPGTRLTVL.

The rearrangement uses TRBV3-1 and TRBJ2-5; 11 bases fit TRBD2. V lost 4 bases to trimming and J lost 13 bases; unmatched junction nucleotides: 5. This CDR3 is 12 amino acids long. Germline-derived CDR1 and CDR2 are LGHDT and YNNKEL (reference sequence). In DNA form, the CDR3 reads TGTGCCAGCAGCCCTAGCGGGAGGCTCCCGTACTTC. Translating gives CASSPSGRLPYF.

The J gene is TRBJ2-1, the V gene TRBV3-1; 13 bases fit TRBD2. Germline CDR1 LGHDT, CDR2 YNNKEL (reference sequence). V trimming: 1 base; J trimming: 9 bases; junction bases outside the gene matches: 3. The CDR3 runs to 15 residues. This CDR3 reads CASSQVWTSGSEQFF. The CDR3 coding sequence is TGTGCCAGCAGCCAAGTGTGGACTAGCGGGAGTGAGCAGTTCTTC.

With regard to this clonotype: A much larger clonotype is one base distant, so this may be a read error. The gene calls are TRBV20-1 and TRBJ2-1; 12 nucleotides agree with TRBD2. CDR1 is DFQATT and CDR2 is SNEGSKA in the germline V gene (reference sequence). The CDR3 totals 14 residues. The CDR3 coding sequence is TGCAGTGCTGCTAGCGGGAGGGCCTACCATGAGCAGTTCTTC. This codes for CSAASGRAYHEQFF.

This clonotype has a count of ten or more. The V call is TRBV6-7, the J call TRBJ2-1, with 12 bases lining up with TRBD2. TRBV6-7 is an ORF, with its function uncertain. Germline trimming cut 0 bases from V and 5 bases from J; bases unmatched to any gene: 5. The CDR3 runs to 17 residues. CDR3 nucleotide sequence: TGTGCCAGCAGTTACTCCTGGACTAGCGGGATAGACAATGAGCAGTTCTTC. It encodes CASSYSWTSGIDNEQFF.

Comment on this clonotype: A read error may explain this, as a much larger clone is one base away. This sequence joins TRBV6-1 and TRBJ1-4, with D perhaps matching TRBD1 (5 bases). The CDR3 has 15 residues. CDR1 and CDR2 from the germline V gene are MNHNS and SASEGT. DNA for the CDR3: TGTGCCAGCACTGAACCGGGACTCCCGAATGAAAAACTGTTTTTT. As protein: CASTEPGLPNEKLFF.

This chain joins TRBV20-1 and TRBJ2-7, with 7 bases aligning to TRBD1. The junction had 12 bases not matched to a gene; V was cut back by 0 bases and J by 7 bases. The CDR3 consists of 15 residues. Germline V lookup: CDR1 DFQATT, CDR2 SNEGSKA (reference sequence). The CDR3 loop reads CSARDRNPGGIEQYF. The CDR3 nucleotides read TGCAGTGCTAGAGATCGGAACCCAGGGGGAATTGAGCAGTACTTC.

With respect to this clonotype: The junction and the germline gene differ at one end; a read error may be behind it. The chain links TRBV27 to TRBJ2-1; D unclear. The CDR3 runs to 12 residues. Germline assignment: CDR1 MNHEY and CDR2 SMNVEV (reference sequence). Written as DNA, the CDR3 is TGTTCCAGCAGAGCCACATTGAGGGAGCAGTTCTTC. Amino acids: CSSRATLREQFF.

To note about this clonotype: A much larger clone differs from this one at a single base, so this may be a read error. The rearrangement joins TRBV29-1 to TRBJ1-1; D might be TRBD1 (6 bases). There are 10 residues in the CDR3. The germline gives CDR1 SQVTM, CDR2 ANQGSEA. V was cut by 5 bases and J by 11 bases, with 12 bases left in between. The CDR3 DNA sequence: TGCAGCGTTAAAGGGGGAACGGCTTTCTTT. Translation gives CSVKGGTAFF. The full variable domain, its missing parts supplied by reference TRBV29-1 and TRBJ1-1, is SAVISQKPSRDICQRGTSLTIQCQVDSQVTMMFWYRQQPGQSLTLIATANQGSEATYESGFVIDKFPISRPNLTFSTLTVSNMSPEDSSIYLCSVKGGTAFFGQGTRLTVV.